What follows are 29 T cell receptor beta chains derived from one specimen sequenced in a study of memory CD4+ T cells and cytomegalovirus serostatus (dated by TCRdb to between 2018 and 2021). Single viable CD3+CD4+CD8-CD45RO+ cells were sorted as memory CD4+ T cells on a FACSAria II. Preparation of the library involved the immunoSEQ multiplex PCR assay. The immuneACCESS repertoire file appears here via TCRdb, limited to in-frame rearrangements. These files lack a portion of the clones; in checked studies, under half of the deficit traces to unresolved V genes, and the cause of the others is not known. Across this sample there are around 40,000 clones, with about 76% seen only once. The ten biggest clones cover roughly 0.87% of the sample. Sequencing used memory CD4+ T cells from blood. Receptors were obtained from an adult in good health and CMV-seronegative.

The V gene is TRBV19, the J gene TRBJ1-5; 7 bases align to TRBD1. CDR3 length equals 16 residues. The trim removed 5 bases at V and 1 base at J, leaving 8 bases unmatched. Germline CDR1 reads LNHDA; CDR2 reads SQIVND (reference sequence). The CDR3 reads CASSRGGWMSNQPQHF. DNA for the CDR3: TGTGCCAGTAGTCGAGGGGGCTGGATGAGCAATCAGCCCCAGCATTTT.

The chain links TRBV19 to TRBJ1-2, with a possible D match to TRBD1 (5 bases). The CDR3 sequence is 15 residues long. The V and J ends lost 7 bases and 2 bases respectively, with 17 bases between them. Germline V lookup: CDR1 LNHDA, CDR2 SQIVND (reference sequence). The CDR3 bases are TGTGCCAGTAATGAGCAGGGAATGTCGAACTATGGCTACACCTTC. Protein product: CASNEQGMSNYGYTF.

V usage is TRBV7-8 and J usage is TRBJ2-5; D tentatively reads TRBD1 or TRBD2 (5 bases each). The germline CDR1 and CDR2 sequences are SGHVS and FQNEAQ. V was cut by 1 base and J by 5 bases, with 14 bases left in between. This CDR3 is 15 amino acids long. CDR3 sequence (DNA): TGTGCCAGCAGCTTAGGTACAAGCTGGGGGGAGACCCAGTACTTC. Its translation is CASSLGTSWGETQYF.

This chain connects TRBV5-1 to TRBJ1-2, with TRBD1 matching 9 bases. CDR1 SGHRS and CDR2 YFSETQ come from the germline V gene. This CDR3 spans 12 amino acids. After removal of 3 bases from V and 8 bases from J, the junction contained 2 bases not matched to a gene. DNA for the CDR3: TGCGCCAGCAGCTGGGACAGGGACGGCTACACCTTC. Amino acids: CASSWDRDGYTF.

This clone occurred a few times. V usage is TRBV2 and J usage is TRBJ1-3; D gene unclear. Per germline, CDR1 SNHLY and CDR2 FYNNEI. Between the trimmed V and J ends, which lost 1 base and 4 bases, there was a span of 2 bases. This CDR3 comprises 12 residues. CDR3 sequence: CASSEVGNTIYF. In DNA form, the CDR3 reads TGTGCCAGCAGTGAAGTCGGAAACACCATATATTTT.

The chain carries TRBV27 and TRBJ1-4; 9 bases are a match to TRBD1. CDR1 and CDR2 (germline): MNHEY, SMNVEV (reference sequence). J was trimmed by 6 bases and V by 8 bases; bases with no gene match: 7. CDR3 length: 14 residues. The CDR3 DNA reads as TGTGCCAGCTGGAAGACAGGGGGGGATGAAAAACTGTTTTTT. Translated: CASWKTGGDEKLFF.

J is TRBJ1-2 and V is TRBV19; D call uncertain. CDR3 size: 14 residues. Trimming pared 3 bases from V and 4 bases from J, leaving 12 bases between. The germline V gene encodes CDR1 LNHDA and CDR2 SQIVND (reference sequence). The CDR3 protein is CASSIWPNPYGYTF. The CDR3 nucleotides read TGTGCCAGTAGTATTTGGCCAAACCCCTATGGCTACACCTTC.

V and J are TRBV9 and TRBJ1-1; D remains unclear. This CDR3 is built from 15 residues. Trimming cost V 0 bases and J 4 bases, with 13 bases left between them. Looked up from germline, CDR1 is SGDLS and CDR2 is YYNGEE. The CDR3 DNA follows: TGTGCCAGCAGCGTAGATCCCCTTGAGGGCACTGAAGCTTTCTTT. It specifies CASSVDPLEGTEAFF. Variable domain in full (rest from reference TRBV9 and TRBJ1-1): DSGVTQTPKHLITATGQRVTLRCSPRSGDLSVYWYQQSLDQGLQFLIQYYNGEERAKGNILERFSAQQFPDLHSELNLSSLELGDSALYFCASSVDPLEGTEAFFGQGTRLTVV.

Only a few counts were recorded for this clone. CDR3 bases: TGTGCCAGCAGTGCCGACAGGATTAACTATGGCTACACCTTC. This codes for CASSADRINYGYTF. This rearrangement joins TRBV11-2 to TRBJ1-2, with a possible D match to TRBD1 (6 bases). The V gene's germline CDR1 is SGHAT and CDR2 FQNNGV. Between the trimmed V and J ends, which lost 6 bases and 1 base, there was a span of 12 bases. The CDR3 consists of 14 residues.

V and J are TRBV14 and TRBJ2-7; maybe TRBD1 (6 bases). The CDR3 spans 14 residues. Germline CDR1 and CDR2: SGHDN and FVKESK. The V and J ends lost 2 bases and 1 base respectively, with 9 bases between them. CDR3 region: CASSQTGSSYEQYF. CDR3 coding DNA: TGTGCCAGCAGCCAAACAGGGAGTTCCTACGAGCAGTACTTC.

In nucleotides, the CDR3 is TGTGCCAGCAGCATACAGGGGGGAAATTCACCCCTCCACTTT. Translating it yields CASSIQGGNSPLHF. This rearrangement joins TRBV2 to TRBJ1-6, with 8 bases identical to TRBD1. The CDR3 length is 14 residues. The ends lost 6 bases at V and 7 bases at J; junction bases unmatched: 5. Germline assignment: CDR1 SNHLY and CDR2 FYNNEI.

The chain uses TRBV5-1 and TRBJ2-3, with D uncertain. CDR1 SGHRS and CDR2 YFSETQ come from the germline V gene. The CDR3 is made up of 14 amino acids. Trimming pared 0 bases from V and 2 bases from J, leaving 7 bases between. Here the CDR3 reads CASSLGMATDTQYF. Here the CDR3 DNA reads TGCGCCAGCAGCTTGGGTATGGCCACAGATACGCAGTATTTT.

The chain combines TRBV5-1 with TRBJ1-1; the D gene is possibly TRBD1 (5 bases). The CDR3 totals 13 residues. Per germline, CDR1 SGHRS and CDR2 YFSETQ. Between the trimmed V and J ends, which lost 4 bases and 0 bases, there was a span of 7 bases. CDR3 in DNA: TGCGCCAGCAGCGTACAGGTGAACACTGAAGCTTTCTTT. It yields the protein CASSVQVNTEAFF. Using reference TRBV5-1 and TRBJ1-1 for the parts outside the CDR3, the full variable domain is KAGVTQTPRYLIKTRGQQVTLSCSPISGHRSVSWYQQTPGQGLQFLFEYFSETQRNKGNFPGRFSGRQFSNSRSEMNVSTLELGDSALYLCASSVQVNTEAFFGQGTRLTVV.

V is TRBV10-3 and J is TRBJ2-7, with TRBD1 matching 7 bases. CDR1 and CDR2 (germline): ENHRY, SYGVKD. V lost 3 bases, J lost 0 bases, and 5 bases stayed unmatched. The CDR3 has 15 amino acids. The CDR3 reads CAISDQDRSSYEQYF. The DNA for the CDR3 is TGTGCCATCAGTGACCAGGACAGGAGCTCCTACGAGCAGTACTTC.

The chain carries TRBV27 and TRBJ2-7; 8 bases line up with TRBD1. J lost 4 bases, V lost 2 bases, and 7 bases had no gene match. Germline V gene lookup returns CDR1 MNHEY and CDR2 SMNVEV (reference sequence). The CDR3 runs to 15 residues. This CDR3 is CASSLRPGQAYEQYF. The CDR3, as DNA: TGTGCCAGCAGTTTACGCCCGGGACAGGCATACGAGCAGTACTTC.

This chain connects TRBV19 to TRBJ1-1; 8 bases match TRBD1. The CDR3 totals 18 residues. Germline V CDR1 and CDR2: LNHDA, SQIVND (reference sequence). After removal of 4 bases from V and 0 bases from J, the junction contained 13 bases not matched to a gene. The CDR3 here is CASSTRQGPRGMNTEAFF. CDR3 DNA sequence: TGTGCCAGTAGTACCCGACAGGGGCCGAGGGGGATGAACACTGAAGCTTTCTTT. Drawing the rest from reference TRBV19 and TRBJ1-1, the complete variable domain is DGGITQSPKYLFRKEGQNVTLSCEQNLNHDAMYWYRQDPGQGLRLIYYSQIVNDFQKGDIAEGYSVSREKKESFPLTVTSAQKNPTAFYLCASSTRQGPRGMNTEAFFGQGTRLTVV.

This clone has just one count. J is TRBJ1-6 and V is TRBV30; TRBD1 is a possible D gene (5 bases). The CDR3 length is 15 residues. Per germline, CDR1 GTSNPN and CDR2 SVGIG (reference sequence). The V gene lost 1 base and the J gene lost 13 bases, with 20 bases spanning the gap. CDR3 in DNA: TGTGCCTGGAGTGCCCCCGGGACCTCCCTGGTCCCCCTCCACTTT. It encodes CAWSAPGTSLVPLHF.

The chain joins TRBV4-2 to TRBJ2-5; the D is unclear. Trimming left V 1 base short and J 3 bases short, with 6 bases between. CDR3 length equals 13 residues. The germline V gene has CDR1 LGHNA and CDR2 YNFKEQ. DNA of the CDR3: TGTGCCAGCAGCCAAGGCTCAAAAGAGACCCAGTACTTC. As protein: CASSQGSKETQYF.

The V gene is TRBV12-5, the J gene TRBJ1-2; D unresolved. CDR1 is LGHNT and CDR2 is FRNRAP in the germline V gene. There are 13 residues in the CDR3. With 5 bases removed from V and 9 bases from J, the gap between germline ends came to 16 bases. CDR3 nucleotides: TGTGCTAGTGGTGATCATGGGCCCTTGAGCTACACCTTC. It yields the protein CASGDHGPLSYTF.

The chain recombines TRBV6-1 with TRBJ1-5; D possibly corresponds to TRBD1 (5 bases). V lost 6 bases to trimming and J lost 2 bases, with 14 bases between them. The CDR3 contains 15 residues. Germline values: CDR1 MNHNS, CDR2 SASEGT. This CDR3 is CASSSDSFGNQPQHF. The CDR3 region has the DNA TGTGCCAGCAGCTCTGACAGTTTTGGCAATCAGCCCCAGCATTTT.

The chain has TRBV6-1 and TRBJ1-1; D not certain. The V end lost 3 bases, the J end lost 0 bases, and 11 bases lay between the germline ends. Germline CDR1 and CDR2: MNHNS and SASEGT. The CDR3 spans 15 residues. This CDR3 reads CASSEGITMNTEAFF. For the CDR3, the DNA is TGTGCCAGCAGTGAGGGGATAACTATGAACACTGAAGCTTTCTTT.

This clone was seen more than once but under ten times. The genes are TRBV6-4 and TRBJ1-2; no clear D gene. Germline CDR1 reads MRHNA; CDR2 reads SNTAGT. This CDR3 is built from 10 residues. V lost 8 bases, J lost 8 bases, and 9 bases lay in between. CDR3 sequence (DNA): TGTGCCAGCCCTGACCTCGGCTACACCTTC. Translated, it gives CASPDLGYTF.

The chain joins TRBV27 to TRBJ2-7; D gene ambiguous. Germline lookup yields CDR1 MNHEY and CDR2 SMNVEV (reference sequence). V lost 3 bases to trimming and J lost 1 base, with 7 bases between them. The CDR3 contains 13 residues. CDR3 sequence reads: CASSLQQSYEQYF. The CDR3 DNA sequence: TGTGCCAGCAGTTTGCAACAGTCCTACGAGCAGTACTTC.

The V and J genes are TRBV9 and TRBJ2-7, with 8 nucleotides matching TRBD1. Trimming removed 4 bases from V and 2 bases from J; junction bases left unmatched: 8. CDR1 and CDR2 (germline): SGDLS, YYNGEE. CDR3 length equals 15 residues. CDR3 DNA sequence: TGTGCCAGCAGCCACTCCCCACAGGGGGCCTACGAGCAGTACTTC. Protein product: CASSHSPQGAYEQYF.

The table lists this clone with a few counts. The chain links TRBV14 to TRBJ2-7; the D is unclear. Germline V CDR1 and CDR2: SGHDN, FVKESK. V was trimmed by 2 bases and J by 1 base, leaving 9 bases between them. CDR3 size: 14 residues. The CDR3 coding sequence is TGTGCCAGCAGCCAACAACTGGGGTCCTACGAGCAGTACTTC. It is translated as CASSQQLGSYEQYF.

The rearrangement uses TRBV27 and TRBJ1-2; 10 bases align to TRBD1. Germline CDR1 reads MNHEY; CDR2 reads SMNVEV (reference sequence). With V trimmed by 5 bases and J by 1 base, 10 bases remained unmatched. The CDR3 is 17 amino acids. The CDR3 sequence is CASSKGTGAIDNYGYTF. In DNA form, the CDR3 reads TGTGCCAGCAGTAAGGGGACAGGGGCGATTGATAACTATGGCTACACCTTC.

This sequence joins TRBV7-7 and TRBJ2-7; D might be TRBD1 or TRBD2, each matching 6 bases. The V gene lost 6 bases and the J gene lost 3 bases, with 15 bases spanning the gap. The CDR3 consists of 14 residues. Germline CDR1 is SSHAT and CDR2 is FNYEAQ (reference sequence). The CDR3 DNA reads TGTGCCAGCAGTCCTTCCGGGGGCTTCTACGAGCAGTACTTC. Translation gives CASSPSGGFYEQYF.

CDR3 in amino acids: CAWSAGNQETQYF. For the CDR3, the DNA is TGTGCCTGGAGTGCTGGGAACCAAGAGACCCAGTACTTC. The V gene is TRBV30, the J gene TRBJ2-5; D gene uncertain. This CDR3 is built from 13 residues. Trimming cost V 1 base and J 0 bases, with 6 bases left between them. From germline, CDR1 is GTSNPN and CDR2 SVGIG (reference sequence).

J is TRBJ1-2 and V is TRBV18, with 8 bases identical to TRBD1. The CDR3 loop spans 14 amino acids. V was pared by 4 bases and J by 5 bases, with 6 bases of the junction left unmatched. CDR1 and CDR2 from the germline V gene are KGHSH and LQKENI. In DNA, the CDR3 is TGTGCCAGCTCACAGGACAGGGTAGTTTATGGCTACACCTTC. Protein: CASSQDRVVYGYTF.